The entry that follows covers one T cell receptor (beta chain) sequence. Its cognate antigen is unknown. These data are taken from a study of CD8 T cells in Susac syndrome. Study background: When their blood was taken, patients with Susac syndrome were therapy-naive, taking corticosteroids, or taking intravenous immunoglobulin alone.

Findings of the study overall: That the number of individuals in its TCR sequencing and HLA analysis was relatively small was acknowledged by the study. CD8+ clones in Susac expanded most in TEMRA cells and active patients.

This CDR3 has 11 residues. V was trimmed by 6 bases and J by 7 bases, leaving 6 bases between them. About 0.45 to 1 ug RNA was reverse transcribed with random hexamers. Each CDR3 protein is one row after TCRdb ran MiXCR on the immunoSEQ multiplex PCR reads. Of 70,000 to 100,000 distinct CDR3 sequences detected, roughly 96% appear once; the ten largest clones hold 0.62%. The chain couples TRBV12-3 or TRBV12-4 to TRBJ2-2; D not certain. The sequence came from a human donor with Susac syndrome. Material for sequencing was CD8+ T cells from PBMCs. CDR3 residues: CASSRHGELFF. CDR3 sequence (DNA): TGTGCCAGCAGCCGCCACGGGGAGCTGTTTTTT.